Listed below are T cell receptor beta chains from one sample, sequenced in a study of blood T cell repertoires in COVID-19. Sequencing used immunoSEQ multiplex PCR; TCRdb keeps in-frame clones, though not all of them. The table includes hundreds of thousands of clones, around 88% detected once. Material for sequencing was PBMCs or T cells enriched from blood (not recorded which). The receptor set was obtained from a man aged 40-49 years who had recovered from COVID-19. CDR3s include the opening cysteine and the closing phenylalanine or tryptophan. The D gene is left open where the match is weak. Part of the rows lack a size; the others show once, few, many or a class for expanded clones.

D | J | size | V | CDR3 | DNA
- | TRBJ1-5 | - | TRBV10-3 | CAIGGSDYQPQHF | TGTGCCATCGGCGGTTCGGATTATCAGCCCCAGCATTTT
TRBD2 | TRBJ2-1 | - | TRBV9 | CASSPRDGTSGKNNEQFF | TGTGCCAGCAGCCCGAGAGACGGGACTAGCGGGAAAAACAATGAGCAGTTCTTC
- | TRBJ2-1 | once | TRBV12-5 | CASGSGNNEQFF | TGTGCTAGTGGCAGCGGAAACAATGAGCAGTTCTTC
TRBD1 | TRBJ1-1 | - | TRBV5-1 | CASSLVQGVNTEAFF | TGCGCCAGCAGCTTGGTGCAGGGGGTGAACACTGAAGCTTTCTTT
TRBD1 | TRBJ1-1 | - | TRBV5-1 | CASSLVSGGGITEAFF | TGCGCCAGCAGCTTGGTGTCAGGGGGTGGAATCACTGAAGCTTTCTTT
TRBD2 | TRBJ2-2 | - | TRBV6-4 | CASSEREHGELFF | TGTGCCAGCAGTGAGCGGGAGCACGGGGAGCTGTTTTTT
TRBD1 | TRBJ1-1 | - | TRBV6-1 | CASSELQGKAFF | TGTGCCAGCAGTGAGTTACAGGGGAAAGCTTTCTTT
TRBD2 | TRBJ2-3 | - | TRBV18 | CASSPPLSLAAQDTQYF | TGTGCCAGCTCACCACCCCTTTCCCTAGCGGCCCAAGATACGCAGTATTTT
- | TRBJ2-7 | - | TRBV28 | CASSLEPYEQYF | TGTGCCAGCAGTTTAGAGCCCTACGAGCAGTACTTC
- | TRBJ1-6 | - | TRBV9 | CASSVEGEVNSPLHF | TGTGCCAGCAGCGTAGAAGGGGAGGTTAATTCACCCCTCCACTTT
- | TRBJ1-2 | - | TRBV15 | CATSREQGGSYGYTF | TGTGCCACCAGCAGAGAACAGGGTGGGAGCTATGGCTACACCTTC
TRBD1 | TRBJ1-2 | - | TRBV5-5 | CASSLGGWTGAQNYGYTF | TGTGCCAGCAGCTTGGGGGGCTGGACAGGGGCGCAAAACTATGGCTACACCTTC
TRBD2 | TRBJ2-3 | - | TRBV7-2 | CASSPGPGTSGSTDTQYF | TGTGCCAGCAGCCCGGGCCCCGGGACTAGCGGAAGCACAGATACGCAGTATTTT
- | TRBJ1-2 | - | TRBV28 | CASSPYAGTNYGYTF | TGTGCCAGCAGTCCCTACGCAGGGACTAACTATGGCTACACCTTC
- | TRBJ2-7 | - | TRBV30 | CAWSVSRDSRGNEQYF | TGTGCCTGGAGTGTGTCACGGGACTCCCGAGGGAACGAGCAGTACTTC
- | TRBJ1-5 | - | TRBV9 | CASSPQLNQPQHF | TGTGCCAGCAGCCCCCAGTTGAATCAGCCCCAGCATTTT
- | TRBJ2-7 | few | TRBV28 | CASSSPGHRSSYEQYF | TGTGCCAGCAGTTCCCCGGGACACCGGAGCTCCTACGAGCAGTACTTC
TRBD2 | TRBJ2-5 | - | TRBV10-3 | CAISGLAGMETQYF | TGTGCCATCAGTGGACTAGCGGGAATGGAGACCCAGTACTTC
TRBD2 | TRBJ2-7 | - | TRBV7-9 | CASNSRGGRDYEQYF | TGTGCCAGCAATTCTCGGGGCGGGAGGGATTACGAGCAGTACTTC
- | TRBJ2-5 | - | TRBV6-2/TRBV6-3 | CASSYPGSGETQYF | TGTGCCAGCAGTTACCCAGGGTCCGGAGAGACCCAGTACTTC
- | TRBJ1-2 | - | TRBV4-2 | CASSQGGGNGYTF | TGTGCCAGCAGCCAAGGAGGGGGTAACGGCTACACCTTC
TRBD1 | TRBJ2-7 | - | TRBV10-3 | CAIRTGTGVSYEQYF | TGTGCCATCAGGACCGGGACAGGGGTCTCCTACGAGCAGTACTTC
- | TRBJ1-1 | - | TRBV7-9 | CASDGQRIPEAEAFF | TGTGCCAGCGATGGACAGCGAATCCCCGAGGCTGAAGCTTTCTTT
- | TRBJ2-7 | - | TRBV29-1 | CSVARRLAGTYEQYF | TGCAGCGTAGCCAGAAGACTTGCCGGAACCTACGAGCAGTACTTC
- | TRBJ2-7 | once | TRBV3-1/TRBV3-2 | CASSQDYGGYEQYF | TGTGCCAGCAGCCAAGATTACGGGGGATACGAGCAGTACTTC
- | TRBJ2-7 | - | TRBV5-1 | CASSLGQESFWEQYF | TGCGCCAGCAGCTTGGGACAGGAGTCCTTTTGGGAGCAGTACTTC
TRBD2 | TRBJ2-7 | - | TRBV3-1/TRBV3-2 | CASSPTLGLADYEQYF | TGTGCCAGCAGCCCTACCTTGGGACTAGCGGACTACGAGCAGTACTTC
- | TRBJ2-7 | - | TRBV3-1/TRBV3-2 | CASSALAGQPYEQYF | TGTGCCAGCAGCGCTCTGGCGGGACAGCCCTACGAGCAGTACTTC
TRBD2 | TRBJ2-1 | - | TRBV3-1/TRBV3-2 | CASSKRGLAVNEQFF | TGTGCCAGCAGCAAACGGGGACTAGCAGTCAATGAGCAGTTCTTC
TRBD1 | TRBJ2-1 | - | TRBV24-1 | CATSDLETGGRFF | TGTGCCACCAGTGACTTGGAGACAGGGGGCCGGTTCTTC
- | TRBJ2-2 | few | TRBV11-3 | CASSTQATVHTGELFF | TGTGCCAGCAGCACTCAAGCCACAGTCCATACCGGGGAGCTGTTTTTT
- | TRBJ1-5 | - | TRBV28 | CASSSGVLQPQHF | TGTGCCAGCAGTTCAGGGGTTCTTCAGCCCCAGCATTTT
TRBD1 | TRBJ1-2 | once | TRBV11-2 | CASSLSGQGGGYTF | TGTGCCAGCAGCCTATCGGGACAGGGTGGGGGCTACACCTTC
TRBD2 | TRBJ2-1 | few | TRBV4-3 | CATAKGLAGDEQFF | TGCGCCACCGCGAAGGGACTAGCGGGAGATGAGCAGTTCTTC
TRBD2 | TRBJ2-7 | - | TRBV19 | CALTPRALAGYEQYF | TGTGCCCTCACTCCCCGGGCGTTAGCGGGCTACGAGCAGTACTTC
- | TRBJ2-5 | - | TRBV27 | CASSLAGSQETQYF | TGTGCCAGCAGTTTGGCGGGGTCCCAAGAGACCCAGTACTTC
TRBD1 | TRBJ2-2 | - | TRBV4-2 | CASSTTGTGVLVRNTGELFF | TGTGCCAGCAGCACAACCGGGACAGGGGTACTAGTTCGGAACACCGGGGAGCTGTTTTTT
TRBD1 | TRBJ2-7 | once | TRBV5-6 | CASSPDRGYEQYF | TGTGCCAGCAGCCCCGACAGGGGTTACGAGCAGTACTTC
- | TRBJ2-3 | - | TRBV19 | CASNRASGITDTQYF | TGTGCCAGTAACAGGGCTAGCGGAATCACAGATACGCAGTATTTT
- | TRBJ1-5 | - | TRBV3-1/TRBV3-2 | CASSTRDTMGQPQHF | TGTGCCAGCAGCACCCGGGACACCATGGGGCAGCCCCAGCATTTT
- | TRBJ2-1 | - | TRBV5-4 | CASNLQGSHNEQFF | TGTGCCAGCAACCTACAGGGTTCACACAATGAGCAGTTCTTC
- | TRBJ1-1 | many | TRBV4-2 | CASSQVFSGENTEAFF | TGTGCCAGCAGCCAAGTATTCTCAGGGGAAAACACTGAAGCTTTCTTT
- | TRBJ2-7 | - | TRBV6-5 | CASSYSMGSGSYEQYF | TGTGCCAGCAGTTACTCGATGGGCTCAGGGTCCTACGAGCAGTACTTC
- | TRBJ1-5 | once | TRBV18 | CASSQTGNQPQHF | TGTGCCAGCTCACAGACAGGAAATCAGCCCCAGCATTTT
TRBD2 | TRBJ2-3 | - | TRBV15 | CATSSLAGETDTQYF | TGTGCCACCAGCTCCCTAGCGGGAGAGACCGATACGCAGTATTTT
- | TRBJ2-1 | - | TRBV3-1/TRBV3-2 | CASSQVSGSSYNEQFF | TGTGCCAGCAGCCAAGTTTCGGGAAGCTCCTACAATGAGCAGTTCTTC
TRBD1 | TRBJ1-4 | - | TRBV24-1 | CATSDFSRQGKGLEKLFF | TGTGCCACCAGTGATTTTAGTAGACAGGGAAAAGGGTTGGAAAAACTGTTTTTT
- | TRBJ2-3 | - | TRBV5-5 | CASSLSGALTDTQYF | TGTGCCAGCAGCTTGTCAGGCGCCCTCACAGATACGCAGTATTTT
- | TRBJ1-3 | once | TRBV5-1 | CASSLVTGRNSGNTIYF | TGCGCCAGCAGCTTGGTTACAGGCAGAAACTCTGGAAACACCATATATTTT
- | TRBJ1-1 | - | TRBV11-3 | CASSPAYRVRMNTEAFF | TGTGCCAGCAGCCCAGCCTACAGGGTCCGGATGAACACTGAAGCTTTCTTT
TRBD1 | TRBJ1-2 | - | TRBV27 | CASSITQGLANYGYTF | TGTGCCAGCAGCATTACACAGGGGCTAGCTAACTATGGCTACACCTTC
TRBD1 | TRBJ1-1 | - | TRBV7-2 | CASSLTGQGSGTEAFF | TGTGCCAGCAGCTTAACGGGACAGGGTTCGGGAACTGAAGCTTTCTTT
- | TRBJ1-1 | - | TRBV19 | CASSILRADTEAFF | TGTGCCAGTAGTATTTTGAGGGCGGACACTGAAGCTTTCTTT
- | TRBJ1-1 | - | TRBV4-3 | CASSQDRDYYTTEAFF | TGCGCCAGCAGCCAAGATCGGGACTACTACACCACTGAAGCTTTCTTT
- | TRBJ2-2 | - | TRBV18 | CASSPANESPWGGLGELFF | TGTGCCAGCTCACCGGCTAACGAGTCCCCGTGGGGGGGGCTCGGGGAGCTGTTTTTT